These T cell receptor beta chains were read from a single sample in a study of cytomegalovirus exposure and HLA in healthy donors. Sequenced by immunoSEQ multiplex PCR; TCRdb stores in-frame clones only, minus some. Here the sample spans approximately 67,000 clones, 65% to 70% being singletons. The sequenced material came from PBMCs. These receptors were obtained from a woman between 25 and 40 years old in good health and CMV-seronegative. The CDR3 runs from the conserved cysteine through the conserved F or W. The order of the fields is clone size, V gene, D gene, CDR3 length, J gene, CDR3 DNA, CDR3 protein. D genes are given only for firm matches. Clone size is shown for a subset of rows, as once, few, many or a class of expanded clone.

.	TRBV18	TRBD2	14	TRBJ2-7	TGTGCCAGCTCACCACCGGCGGGGGACGGCGAGCAGTACTTC	CASSPPAGDGEQYF
.	TRBV7-6	TRBD2	17	TRBJ2-1	TGTGCCAGCAGCTTAACGTCGGGGGGGGTAGCCTACAATGAGCAGTTCTTC	CASSLTSGGVAYNEQFF
.	TRBV5-1	TRBD1	15	TRBJ1-1	TGCGCCAGCAGCATTCAGGGGGCCGGGAACACTGAAGCTTTCTTT	CASSIQGAGNTEAFF
few	TRBV6-5	.	13	TRBJ2-3	TGTGCCAGCAGTTCCGGGTTCACAGATACGCAGTATTTT	CASSSGFTDTQYF
.	TRBV14	TRBD2	16	TRBJ2-5	TGTGCCAGCAGCCCCGATCTAGCGGGGTTCGGGGAGACCCAGTACTTC	CASSPDLAGFGETQYF
.	TRBV18	TRBD2	13	TRBJ2-5	TGTGCCAGCTCAAGGGCGGGGGAAGAGACCCAGTACTTC	CASSRAGEETQYF
.	TRBV2	.	14	TRBJ1-2	TGTGCCAGCCTAGGCAGGGGCGTCTCCTATGGCTACACCTTC	CASLGRGVSYGYTF
.	TRBV29-1	TRBD2	12	TRBJ2-5	TGCAGCGCCGGGGGGGGTGAAGAGACCCAGTACTTC	CSAGGGEETQYF
.	TRBV28	TRBD1	17	TRBJ1-6	TGTGCCAGCAGTCTCCAACAGGGGGCTTCCTATAATTCACCCCTCCACTTT	CASSLQQGASYNSPLHF
few	TRBV2	TRBD1	15	TRBJ1-4	TGTGCCAGCAGCATCGGACAGGGTAGAAATGAAAAACTGTTTTTT	CASSIGQGRNEKLFF
.	TRBV7-9	TRBD1	14	TRBJ1-6	TGTGCCAGCTCCACCAGGGGGCAAGATTCACCCCTCCACTTT	CASSTRGQDSPLHF
.	TRBV7-9	.	13	TRBJ2-5	TGTGCCAGCTACCACTGGTATGAAGAGACCCAGTACTTC	CASYHWYEETQYF
.	TRBV29-1	TRBD1	12	TRBJ2-5	TGCAGCGGTGGGGACAGGGAAGAGACCCAGTACTTC	CSGGDREETQYF
.	TRBV7-2	TRBD1	14	TRBJ2-5	TGTGCCAGCAGCCAAAGGACAGGGGTAGAGACCCAGTACTTC	CASSQRTGVETQYF
.	TRBV7-6	TRBD2	15	TRBJ2-7	TGTGCCAGCAGCTTAGCAGCGGGGCAATCCTACGAGCAGTACTTC	CASSLAAGQSYEQYF
once	TRBV14	.	14	TRBJ2-1	TGTGCCAGCAGCCCTAACCCCGCCTACAATGAGCAGTTCTTC	CASSPNPAYNEQFF
.	TRBV7-9	.	14	TRBJ2-3	TGTGCCAGCAGCCTCGGGGTAGGATCGGATACGCAGTATTTT	CASSLGVGSDTQYF
.	TRBV10-3	TRBD1	14	TRBJ2-3	TGTGCCATCAAACCGGGACAGAACACAGATACGCAGTATTTT	CAIKPGQNTDTQYF
few	TRBV6-5	TRBD1	14	TRBJ2-7	TGTGCCAGCAGTCCCGGGACAGGGCGGTACGAGCAGTACTTC	CASSPGTGRYEQYF
.	TRBV28	.	15	TRBJ2-1	TGTGCCAGCAGTTTATCAACAGGGCCCTACAATGAGCAGTTCTTC	CASSLSTGPYNEQFF
few	TRBV6-1	TRBD1	15	TRBJ1-4	TGTGCCAGCAGTAGACTGGACAGGCCTAATGAAAAACTGTTTTTT	CASSRLDRPNEKLFF
.	TRBV19	TRBD1	15	TRBJ2-1	TGTGCCAGTAGTATGGACAGGGAGACCTACAATGAGCAGTTCTTC	CASSMDRETYNEQFF
.	TRBV7-8	TRBD1	16	TRBJ1-3	TGTGCCAGCAGTCTCCGGGACAGGGGAAATCTAAACACCATATATTTT	CASSLRDRGNLNTIYF
.	TRBV28	.	12	TRBJ1-1	TGTGCCAGCAGTTCCCCCCCGACTGAAGCTTTCTTT	CASSSPPTEAFF
.	TRBV6-5	.	12	TRBJ1-1	TGTGCCAGCAGACGACAGGCGTCTGAAGCTTTCTTT	CASRRQASEAFF
.	TRBV27	TRBD1	15	TRBJ2-1	TGTGCCAGCAGTCCCCCGGGACAGGATTACAATGAGCAGTTCTTC	CASSPPGQDYNEQFF
.	TRBV5-4	TRBD1	13	TRBJ1-1	TGTGCCAGCAGCACGACAGGGCGGACTGAAGCTTTCTTT	CASSTTGRTEAFF
.	TRBV29-1	.	13	TRBJ1-1	TGCAGCACCGGGGTCGGGATGAACACTGAAGCTTTCTTT	CSTGVGMNTEAFF